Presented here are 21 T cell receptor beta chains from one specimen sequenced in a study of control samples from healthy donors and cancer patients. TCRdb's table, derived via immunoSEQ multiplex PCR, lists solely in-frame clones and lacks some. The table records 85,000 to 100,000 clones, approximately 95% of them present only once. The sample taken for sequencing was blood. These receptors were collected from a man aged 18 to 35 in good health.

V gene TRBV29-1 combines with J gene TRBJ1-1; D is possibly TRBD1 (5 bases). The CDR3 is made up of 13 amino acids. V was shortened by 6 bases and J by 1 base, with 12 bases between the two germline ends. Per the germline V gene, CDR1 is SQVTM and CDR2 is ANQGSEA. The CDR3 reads CSVLGGGNTEAFF. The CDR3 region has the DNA TGCAGCGTCCTCGGGGGAGGGAACACTGAAGCTTTCTTT.

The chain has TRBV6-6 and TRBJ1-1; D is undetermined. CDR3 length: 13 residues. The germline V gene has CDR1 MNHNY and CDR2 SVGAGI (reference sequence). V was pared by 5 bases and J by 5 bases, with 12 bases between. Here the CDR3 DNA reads TGTGCCAGCAGTCAAGAGGACGGGACTGAAGCTTTCTTT. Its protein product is CASSQEDGTEAFF.

The CDR3 reads CASSPAGDYGYTF. Written as DNA, the CDR3 is TGTGCCAGCAGTCCTGCAGGGGACTATGGCTACACCTTC. The V call is TRBV2, the J call TRBJ1-2; tentative D call: TRBD1 (6 bases). The ends were cut back, 5 bases at V and 3 bases at J, with 10 bases in the middle. The CDR3 covers 13 residues. Germline V CDR1 and CDR2: SNHLY, FYNNEI.

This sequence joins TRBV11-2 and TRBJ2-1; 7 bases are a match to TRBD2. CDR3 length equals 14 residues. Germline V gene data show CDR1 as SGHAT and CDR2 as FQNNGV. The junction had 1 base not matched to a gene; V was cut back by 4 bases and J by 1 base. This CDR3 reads CASSWGGSYNEQFF. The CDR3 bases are TGTGCCAGCAGCTGGGGGGGTTCCTACAATGAGCAGTTCTTC.

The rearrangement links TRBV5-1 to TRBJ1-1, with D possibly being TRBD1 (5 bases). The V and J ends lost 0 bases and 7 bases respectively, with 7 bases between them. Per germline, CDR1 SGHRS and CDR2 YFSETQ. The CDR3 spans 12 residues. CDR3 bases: TGCGCCAGCAGCTTGGGTACAGGTGAAGCTTTCTTT. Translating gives CASSLGTGEAFF.

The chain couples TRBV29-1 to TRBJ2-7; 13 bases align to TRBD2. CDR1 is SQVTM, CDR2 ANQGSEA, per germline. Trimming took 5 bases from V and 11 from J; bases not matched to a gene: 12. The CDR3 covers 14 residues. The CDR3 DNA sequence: TGCAGCGTTCGTTCCGGGACTAGCGGGAATCAAGAGTACTTC. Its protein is CSVRSGTSGNQEYF.

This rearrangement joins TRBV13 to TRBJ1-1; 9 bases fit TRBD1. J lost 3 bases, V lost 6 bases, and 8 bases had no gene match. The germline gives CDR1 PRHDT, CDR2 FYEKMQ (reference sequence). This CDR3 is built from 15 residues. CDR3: CASRVLTGGDTEAFF. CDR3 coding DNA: TGTGCCAGCAGGGTATTGACAGGGGGTGACACTGAAGCTTTCTTT.

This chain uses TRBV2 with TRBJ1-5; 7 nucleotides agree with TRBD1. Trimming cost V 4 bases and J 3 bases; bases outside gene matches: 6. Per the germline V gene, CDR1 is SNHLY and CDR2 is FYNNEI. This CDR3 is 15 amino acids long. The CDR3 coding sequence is TGTGCCAGCAGTGGAAGGGACAGTCCCAATCAGCCCCAGCATTTT. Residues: CASSGRDSPNQPQHF.

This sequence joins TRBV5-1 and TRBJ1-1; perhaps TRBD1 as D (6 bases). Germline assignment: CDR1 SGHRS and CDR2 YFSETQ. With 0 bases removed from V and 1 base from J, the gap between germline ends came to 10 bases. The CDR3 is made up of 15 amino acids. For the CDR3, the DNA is TGCGCCAGCAGCTTGGCGGGACACAAGAACACTGAAGCTTTCTTT. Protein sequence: CASSLAGHKNTEAFF.

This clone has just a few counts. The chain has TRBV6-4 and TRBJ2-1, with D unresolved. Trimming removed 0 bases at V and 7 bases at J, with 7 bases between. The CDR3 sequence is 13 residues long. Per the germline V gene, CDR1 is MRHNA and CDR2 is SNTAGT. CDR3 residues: CASSDSEWNEQFF. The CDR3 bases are TGTGCCAGCAGTGACTCAGAGTGGAATGAGCAGTTCTTC.

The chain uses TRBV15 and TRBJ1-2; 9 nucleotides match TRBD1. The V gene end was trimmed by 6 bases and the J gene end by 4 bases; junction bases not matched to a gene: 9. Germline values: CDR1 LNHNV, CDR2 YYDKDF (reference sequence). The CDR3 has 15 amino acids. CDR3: CATSARQGVSYGYTF. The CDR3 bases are TGTGCCACCAGTGCTAGACAGGGGGTTAGCTATGGCTACACCTTC.

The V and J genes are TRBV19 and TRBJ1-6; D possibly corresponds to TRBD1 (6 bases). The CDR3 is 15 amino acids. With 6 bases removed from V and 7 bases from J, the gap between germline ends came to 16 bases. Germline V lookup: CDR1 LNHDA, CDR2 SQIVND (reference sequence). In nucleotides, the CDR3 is TGTGCCAGTAGCCACCGGGACATGGGAAATTCACCCCTCCACTTT. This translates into CASSHRDMGNSPLHF.

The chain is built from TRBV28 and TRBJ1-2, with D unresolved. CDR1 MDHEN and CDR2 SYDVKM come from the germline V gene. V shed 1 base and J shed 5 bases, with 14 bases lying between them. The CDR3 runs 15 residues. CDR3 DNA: TGTGCCAGCAGTTTATTAATCGCAGGCCCATATGGCTACACCTTC. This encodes CASSLLIAGPYGYTF.

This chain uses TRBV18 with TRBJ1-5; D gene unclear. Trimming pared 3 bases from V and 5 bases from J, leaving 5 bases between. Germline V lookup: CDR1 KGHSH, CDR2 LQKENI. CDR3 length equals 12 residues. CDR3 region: CASSPYDQPQHF. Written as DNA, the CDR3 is TGTGCCAGCTCACCCTATGATCAGCCCCAGCATTTT.

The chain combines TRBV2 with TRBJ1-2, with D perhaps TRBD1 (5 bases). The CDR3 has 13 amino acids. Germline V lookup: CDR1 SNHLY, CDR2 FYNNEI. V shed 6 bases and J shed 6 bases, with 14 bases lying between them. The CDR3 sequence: CASRGLAVDGYTF. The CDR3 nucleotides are TGTGCCAGCAGGGGACTGGCAGTAGATGGCTACACCTTC.

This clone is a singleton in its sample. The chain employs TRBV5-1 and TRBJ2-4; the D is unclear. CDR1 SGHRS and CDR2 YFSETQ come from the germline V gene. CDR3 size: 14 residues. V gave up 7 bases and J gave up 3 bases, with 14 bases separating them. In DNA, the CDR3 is TGCGCCAGCGGGGAAGGAGTGGGCAAAAACATTCAGTACTTC. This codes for CASGEGVGKNIQYF.

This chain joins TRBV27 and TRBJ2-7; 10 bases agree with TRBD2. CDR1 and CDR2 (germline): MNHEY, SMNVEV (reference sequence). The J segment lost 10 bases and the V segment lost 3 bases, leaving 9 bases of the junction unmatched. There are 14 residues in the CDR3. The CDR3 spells CASSFSLAGAPQYF. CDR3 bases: TGTGCCAGCAGTTTTTCCCTAGCGGGAGCCCCTCAGTACTTC.

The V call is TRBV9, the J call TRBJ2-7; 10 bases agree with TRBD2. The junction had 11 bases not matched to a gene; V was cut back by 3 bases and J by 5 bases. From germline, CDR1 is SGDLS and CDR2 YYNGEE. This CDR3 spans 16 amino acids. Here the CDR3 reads CASSDSISGRFDEQYF. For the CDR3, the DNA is TGTGCCAGCAGCGACTCTATTAGCGGGAGGTTCGACGAGCAGTACTTC.

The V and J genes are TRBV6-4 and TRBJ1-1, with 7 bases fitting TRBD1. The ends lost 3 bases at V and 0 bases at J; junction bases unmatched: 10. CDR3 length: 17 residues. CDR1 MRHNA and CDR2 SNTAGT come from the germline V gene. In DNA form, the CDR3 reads TGTGCCAGCAGTGAAAAACAGGGGATCTCCATGAACACTGAAGCTTTCTTT. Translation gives CASSEKQGISMNTEAFF.

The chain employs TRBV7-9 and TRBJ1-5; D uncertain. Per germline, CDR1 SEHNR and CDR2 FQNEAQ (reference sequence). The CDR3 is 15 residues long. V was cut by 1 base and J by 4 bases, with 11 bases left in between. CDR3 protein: CASSLGVGSNQPQHF. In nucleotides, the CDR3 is TGTGCCAGCAGCTTAGGGGTGGGGTCGAATCAGCCCCAGCATTTT.

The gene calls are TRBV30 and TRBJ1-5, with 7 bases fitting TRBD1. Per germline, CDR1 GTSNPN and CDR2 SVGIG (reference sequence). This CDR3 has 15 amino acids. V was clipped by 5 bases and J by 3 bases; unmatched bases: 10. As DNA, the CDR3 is TGTGCCTGGGGCCCGGGGACAGTCGACAATCAGCCCCAGCATTTT. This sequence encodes CAWGPGTVDNQPQHF.